A single sample is the source of the 23 T cell receptor beta chains below, sequenced in a study of blood T cells in healthy people across ages. A second PCR, run for about 7 to 12 cycles, used a sample-barcoded 5' primer plus a J-beta primer mix. TCRdb processed the 5' RACE reads anew with MiXCR; each CDR3 protein has one entry. The top ten hold about 7.7% of the sample, which has some 1.7 million distinct CDR3 sequences, approximately 28% seen once. Sequencing used blood. The receptors stem from a woman in her twenties or thirties in good health.

J is TRBJ1-1 and V is TRBV6-5; D not resolved. The CDR3 runs to 12 residues. The ends were cut back, 6 bases at V and 6 bases at J, with 11 bases in the middle. Germline values: CDR1 MNHEY, CDR2 SVGAGI. For the CDR3, the DNA is TGTGCCAGCAGAAGGACGGATTCTGAAGCTTTCTTT. This translates into CASRRTDSEAFF.

This clonotype was counted a few times. This chain uses TRBV5-1 with TRBJ2-7; either TRBD1 or TRBD2 may fit D (5 bases each). Germline lookup yields CDR1 SGHRS and CDR2 YFSETQ. V lost 5 bases and J lost 2, with 11 bases in between. The length of the CDR3 is 13 residues. CDR3 DNA: TGCGCCAGCAGTAAAGGGGACGCCTACGAGCAGTACTTC. Amino acids: CASSKGDAYEQYF.

This sequence joins TRBV5-1 and TRBJ1-2; the D is unclear. The germline V gene encodes CDR1 SGHRS and CDR2 YFSETQ. Trimming cost V 3 bases and J 5 bases, with 11 bases left between them. This CDR3 is 13 amino acids long. Here the CDR3 reads CASSSQTEYGYTF. CDR3 nucleotides: TGCGCCAGCAGCTCCCAGACGGAGTATGGCTACACCTTC.

This chain joins TRBV25-1 and TRBJ2-7, with D perhaps given as TRBD1 or TRBD2 (5 bases each). V lost 6 bases, J lost 5 bases, and 17 bases lay in between. The CDR3 is made up of 14 amino acids. Germline V gene lookup returns CDR1 MGHDK and CDR2 SYGVNS. The CDR3 DNA follows: TGTGCCAGCAGGGGGGACCAACGTGTCCACGAGCAGTACTTC. Translating it yields CASRGDQRVHEQYF.

J is TRBJ1-4 and V is TRBV12-3 or TRBV12-4, with D tentatively TRBD1 (5 bases). The V gene lost 4 bases and the J gene lost 7 bases, with 19 bases spanning the gap. The CDR3 is 16 residues long. CDR3 in amino acids: CASSSTVDTVGEKLFF. As DNA, the CDR3 is TGTGCCAGCAGTTCGACAGTCGATACCGTGGGTGAAAAACTGTTTTTT.

This chain links TRBV7-9 with TRBJ2-1; no clear D gene. V was shortened by 1 base and J by 7 bases, with 8 bases between the two germline ends. The CDR3 sequence is 13 residues long. The germline CDR1 and CDR2 sequences are SEHNR and FQNEAQ (reference sequence). In DNA, the CDR3 is TGTGCCAGCAGCTTAGACTACGAAAATGAGCAGTTCTTC. Translation: CASSLDYENEQFF.

This clonotype has ten or more counts. The CDR3 DNA reads TGCAGCGTTGAAGGGACAGCTAGCACAGATACGCAGTATTTT. This gives the protein CSVEGTASTDTQYF. The chain is built from TRBV29-1 and TRBJ2-3; TRBD1 might be the D (6 bases). The CDR3 runs to 14 residues. Trimming shortened V by 1 base and J by 0 bases, and 8 bases separated the two germline ends. Germline V gene sequence: CDR1 SQVTM, CDR2 ANQGSEA.

This clonotype was found a few times. The chain has TRBV5-1 and TRBJ2-3; TRBD1 agrees at 7 bases. The trim removed 6 bases at V and 3 bases at J, leaving 7 bases unmatched. The length of the CDR3 is 14 residues. Germline V gene sequence: CDR1 SGHRS, CDR2 YFSETQ. CDR3 amino acids: CASNRGLPTDTQYF. The CDR3 bases are TGCGCCAGCAATAGGGGGCTTCCGACAGATACGCAGTATTTT.

V usage is TRBV5-6 and J usage is TRBJ2-1; D not resolved. The V gene's germline CDR1 is SGHDT and CDR2 YYEEEE. The V gene lost 1 base and the J gene lost 5 bases, with 19 bases spanning the gap. The CDR3 spans 17 residues. In DNA form, the CDR3 reads TGTGCCAGCAGCTTGTGGTGGTTTTTGGGCGGAGACAATGAGCAGTTCTTC. Protein: CASSLWWFLGGDNEQFF. Full variable domain (outside the CDR3, taken from reference TRBV5-6 and TRBJ2-1): DAGVTQSPTHLIKTRGQQVTLRCSPKSGHDTVSWYQQALGQGPQFIFQYYEEEERQRGNFPDRFSGHQFPNYSSELNVNALLLGDSALYLCASSLWWFLGGDNEQFFGPGTRLTVL.

This clonotype was seen a few times. J is TRBJ2-1 and V is TRBV4-2; no reliable D call. From germline, CDR1 is LGHNA and CDR2 YNFKEQ. The CDR3 is made up of 13 amino acids. V lost 0 bases, J lost 10 bases, and 10 bases lay in between. The CDR3 region is CASSQDVVGEQFF. The CDR3 DNA reads as TGTGCCAGCAGCCAAGATGTCGTAGGAGAGCAGTTCTTC.

This clonotype showed up many times. A read error may account for a junction end that differs from germline. The chain employs TRBV12-3 or TRBV12-4 and TRBJ2-5; TRBD2 agrees at 9 bases. This CDR3 comprises 15 residues. The CDR3 nucleotides read TGTGCCAGCAGATTAGCGGGAGCTCCCGTGGAGACCCAGTACTTC. Residues: CASRLAGAPVETQYF.

Details on this clonotype: In this CDR3 the conserved last residue, phenylalanine or tryptophan, is missing, so a read error is likely. The CDR3: CASSEMGHASSYNEQFC. The CDR3 nucleotides are TGCGCCAGCAGCGAAATGGGACATGCAAGCTCCTACAATGAGCAGTTCTGC. This rearrangement joins TRBV5-1 to TRBJ2-1; D is perhaps TRBD1 (6 bases). Trimming cost V 4 bases and J 0 bases, with 17 bases left between them. Germline V gene lookup returns CDR1 SGHRS and CDR2 YFSETQ. The CDR3 runs 17 residues.

This clonotype was seen a few times. This chain uses TRBV5-1 with TRBJ1-2; possibly TRBD1 for D (5 bases). With 4 bases removed from V and 5 bases from J, the gap between germline ends came to 18 bases. The CDR3 contains 15 residues. Germline V CDR1 and CDR2: SGHRS, YFSETQ. The CDR3 DNA reads TGCGCCAGCAGCACCGGCGGTCCAGGGAAGTATGGCTACACCTTC. It yields the protein CASSTGGPGKYGYTF.

This clonotype was seen repeatedly, ten times or more. The genes are TRBV29-1 and TRBJ2-3; D is unresolved. The CDR3 is 17 amino acids. The V end lost 7 bases, the J end lost 1 base, and 24 bases lay between the germline ends. From germline, CDR1 is SQVTM and CDR2 ANQGSEA. CDR3 in amino acids: CSGMLVEPTYGTDTQYF. As DNA, the CDR3 is TGCAGCGGCATGTTAGTAGAACCCACGTACGGCACAGATACGCAGTATTTT.

The V call is TRBV10-3, the J call TRBJ2-3; D is perhaps TRBD2 (6 bases). CDR1 and CDR2 (germline): ENHRY, SYGVKD. V lost 3 bases and J lost 2, with 9 bases in between. This CDR3 region has 14 residues. The CDR3: CAISEAGDTDTQYF. DNA of the CDR3: TGTGCCATCAGTGAAGCGGGCGACACAGATACGCAGTATTTT.

In this sample, this clonotype turned up a few times. This chain connects TRBV7-6 to TRBJ2-7; D is perhaps TRBD1 or TRBD2 (5 bases each). The CDR3 contains 16 residues. Trimming shortened V by 1 base and J by 6 bases, and 19 bases separated the two germline ends. Germline V CDR1 and CDR2: SGHVS, FNYEAQ. This CDR3 is CASSLEFGTGACEQYF. In DNA form, the CDR3 reads TGTGCCAGCAGCTTAGAATTCGGAACCGGGGCCTGCGAGCAGTACTTC.

The chain carries TRBV20-1 and TRBJ2-7, with D perhaps TRBD1 (5 bases). Trimming took 6 bases from V and 12 from J, leaving 21 bases between them. Germline V gene data show CDR1 as DFQATT and CDR2 as SNEGSKA (reference sequence). CDR3 length: 12 amino acids. The DNA for the CDR3 is TGCAGTGCAGGGGAAAGAGAAGAGACCCGGTACTTC. This sequence encodes CSAGEREETRYF.

V gene TRBV7-9 combines with J gene TRBJ2-4; D tentatively reads TRBD1 or TRBD2 (5 bases each). Gene TRBJ2-7 matches the end of the DNA better, so the J call may be wrong. The CDR3 extends over 16 amino acids. Germline-derived CDR1 and CDR2 are SEHNR and FQNEAQ (reference sequence). The CDR3 protein is CASSGYRDRSPNEQYF. The CDR3 region has the DNA TGTGCCAGCAGCGGGTACCGGGACCGATCTCCCAACGAGCAGTACTTC.

This clonotype was counted only a few times. The genes are TRBV21-1 and TRBJ2-7; the table's D call, TRBD2, was not checked against the DNA. TRBV21-1 corresponds to a pseudogene. This CDR3 region has 18 residues. The CDR3 sequence: CASSIVEEREPSSYEQYF. CDR3 in DNA: TGTGCCAGCAGCATCGTTGAGGAGCGGGAGCCCAGCTCCTACGAGCAGTACTTC.

V and J are TRBV5-1 and TRBJ2-7; 8 nucleotides agree with TRBD1. The CDR3 is made up of 14 amino acids. Germline-derived CDR1 and CDR2 are SGHRS and YFSETQ. J was trimmed by 5 bases and V by 3 bases; bases with no gene match: 7. CDR3 DNA: TGCGCCAGCAGCTCGCAAGGACAGGGCAACGAGCAGTACTTC. Encoded protein: CASSSQGQGNEQYF.

This rearrangement joins TRBV7-2 to TRBJ1-6, with D unclear. Germline assignment: CDR1 SGHTA and CDR2 FQGNSA. The CDR3 is 18 amino acids. V was shortened by 4 bases and J by 2 bases, with 18 bases between the two germline ends. This CDR3 reads CASSSLGGGSPYNSPLHF. CDR3 in DNA: TGTGCCAGCAGCTCTCTAGGCGGCGGGTCCCCCTATAATTCACCCCTCCACTTT.

This clonotype appeared many times. This chain joins TRBV6-5 and TRBJ2-3, with no clear D. CDR3 length equals 11 residues. CDR1 is MNHEY and CDR2 is SVGAGI in the germline V gene. V was clipped by 4 bases and J by 4 bases, with 3 bases between them. In DNA form, the CDR3 reads TGTGCCAGCAGTTGGGCAGATACGCAGTATTTT. Its protein is CASSWADTQYF.

This clonotype was counted only a few times. The chain uses TRBV20-1 and TRBJ1-2; possible D gene TRBD1, 5 bases. The CDR3 extends over 13 amino acids. Per the germline V gene, CDR1 is DFQATT and CDR2 is SNEGSKA (reference sequence). The V gene lost 5 bases and the J gene lost 8 bases, with 18 bases spanning the gap. DNA for the CDR3: TGCAGTGCTTCGCCTCCGGGAGGGGTGGGCTACACCTTC. This sequence encodes CSASPPGGVGYTF.